This TCR beta chain was identified in a study of T cells in Graves' hyperthyroidism and ophthalmopathy. Amplification yielded TCR beta CDR3 regions, with RNA transcripts as the source. Initially, a first-round RT-PCR of the TCR CDR3 employed the HTBI primer set. TCRdb recomputed calls from the multiplex PCR reads with MiXCR, one row per CDR3 protein. The data show 500,000 to 750,000 distinct CDR3 sequences, around 42% seen once. The specimen was peripheral blood or thyroid tissue (not recorded which). The TCR originated in a woman aged 18-29 years with Graves' hyperthyroidism.

The chain's CDR3 is CATSDLQTSGSNYTF. CDR3 nucleotide sequence: TGTGCCACCAGTGATTTGCAAACTAGCGGGAGTAACTACACCTTC. This chain connects TRBV24-1 to TRBJ1-2; D is ambiguous. Trimming took off 0 bases at V and 10 bases at J, with 17 bases between the two ends. This CDR3 has 15 residues. Germline V gene sequence: CDR1 KGHDR, CDR2 SFDVKD.